This T cell receptor beta chain is drawn from a study of T cells in Graves' hyperthyroidism and ophthalmopathy. The CDR3 has 19 residues. Germline V gives CDR1 SNHLY, CDR2 FYNNEI. J gave up 0 bases and V 8 bases, and 21 bases lay outside the gene matches. From RNA transcripts, TCR beta CDR3 regions were amplified. Primed by the HTBI set, a first-round RT-PCR was run on the TCR CDR3. Each CDR3 protein is one row after TCRdb ran MiXCR on the multiplex PCR reads. The data show about 840,000 distinct CDR3 sequences, with around 38% seen just once and approximately 8.7% held by the top ten. This clonotype was counted a few times. Its specificity is not known. Study observations and caveats: Ophthalmopathy onset followed model prediction by a median around six months.

This sequence originates from a man between 18 and 29 years old with Graves' hyperthyroidism. Sequencing was performed on blood. The chain has TRBV2 and TRBJ1-2, with 7 bases identical to TRBD1. CDR3 loop: CASSKKSGTDFIANYGYTF. The CDR3 DNA reads TGTGCCAGCTCCAAAAAATCCGGGACAGACTTTATAGCTAACTATGGCTACACCTTC.